Listed below are T cell receptor beta chains from one sample, sequenced in a study of cytomegalovirus exposure and HLA in healthy donors. The protocol was immunoSEQ multiplex PCR, while the TCRdb copy is restricted to in-frame clones and leaves out a portion. The repertoire holds more than 100,000 clones, with approximately 80% as singletons. Source material: PBMCs. These receptors were collected from a female donor in good health and CMV-seropositive. The CDR3 runs from the conserved cysteine through the conserved F or W. Fields, in order: J gene, D gene, V gene, CDR3 protein. A D gene is named only where the DNA matches it firmly.

J: TRBJ2-5
D: NA
V: TRBV28
CDR3: CASREAGRETQYF

J: TRBJ1-2
D: NA
V: TRBV5-1
CDR3: CASSFEANNYGYTF

J: TRBJ1-2
D: TRBD1
V: TRBV10-3
CDR3: CAISEGRGIYGYTF

J: TRBJ1-2
D: NA
V: TRBV6-5
CDR3: CASSYYGQNYGYTF

J: TRBJ1-1
D: TRBD1
V: TRBV11-2
CDR3: CASSLDWDRGSTFF

J: TRBJ1-5
D: TRBD1
V: TRBV10-3
CDR3: CAISEGDRGVHQPQHF

J: TRBJ2-3
D: NA
V: TRBV6-5
CDR3: CASSYSGTSTDTQYF

J: TRBJ2-1
D: NA
V: TRBV9
CDR3: CASSVTAGNYNEQFF

J: TRBJ1-2
D: NA
V: TRBV10-3
CDR3: CAIATGNGYGYTF

J: TRBJ1-6
D: NA
V: TRBV10-2
CDR3: CASSAGSYNSPLHF

J: TRBJ2-5
D: NA
V: TRBV5-1
CDR3: CASSVAAQETQYF

J: TRBJ2-5
D: TRBD2
V: TRBV7-9
CDR3: CASNTPGLQETQYF

J: TRBJ2-1
D: NA
V: TRBV7-9
CDR3: CASSSGQNSYNEQFF

J: TRBJ2-5
D: TRBD2
V: TRBV5-4
CDR3: CASSTGLAGGLETQYF

J: TRBJ1-4
D: NA
V: TRBV6-1
CDR3: CASRADGTYSEKLFF

J: TRBJ2-7
D: NA
V: TRBV5-5
CDR3: CASSLAGTREQYF

J: TRBJ2-3
D: NA
V: TRBV21-1
CDR3: CASSKSRRGGTDTQYF

J: TRBJ2-7
D: TRBD2
V: TRBV7-3
CDR3: CASSFSGGAIDEQYF

J: TRBJ2-2
D: NA
V: TRBV27
CDR3: CASSPTRAGELFF

J: TRBJ1-3
D: NA
V: TRBV28
CDR3: CASSLQGNGNTIYF

J: TRBJ1-1
D: TRBD1
V: TRBV10-2
CDR3: CASTFKGTGGTEAFF

J: TRBJ1-4
D: TRBD1
V: TRBV6-5
CDR3: CASSKDRLRSEKLFF

J: TRBJ1-3
D: TRBD1
V: TRBV6-1
CDR3: CASRDRGREGTIYF

J: TRBJ1-3
D: TRBD1
V: TRBV7-9
CDR3: CASSERGTGGNTIYF

J: TRBJ2-7
D: NA
V: TRBV4-1
CDR3: CASSQDGGGSYEQYF

J: TRBJ2-7
D: TRBD1
V: TRBV9
CDR3: CASSVEGGMEQYF

J: TRBJ1-4
D: TRBD1
V: TRBV6-5
CDR3: CASKTGGGEKLFF

J: TRBJ1-5
D: NA
V: TRBV4-1
CDR3: CASSQDPGQGGQPQHF

J: TRBJ1-1
D: NA
V: TRBV29-1
CDR3: CSVGGAGLTEAFF

J: TRBJ2-7
D: NA
V: TRBV21-1
CDR3: CASSNTKRGLYEQYF

J: TRBJ2-3
D: NA
V: TRBV29-1
CDR3: CSVGQGTDTQYF

J: TRBJ2-7
D: TRBD1
V: TRBV7-9
CDR3: CASSSTGAEQYF

J: NA
D: TRBD2
V: TRBV27
CDR3: CASRVTSGSTYEQYF

J: TRBJ2-7
D: TRBD1
V: TRBV11-3
CDR3: CASSYRGQSEQYF

J: TRBJ2-1
D: TRBD2
V: TRBV6-6
CDR3: CASSRLAGKQFF

J: TRBJ2-7
D: TRBD1
V: TRBV5-1
CDR3: CASSRDRLNYEQYF

J: TRBJ2-2
D: TRBD2
V: TRBV7-3
CDR3: CASSSASGGHTGELFF

J: TRBJ2-7
D: TRBD2
V: TRBV5-1
CDR3: CASQILAGETYEQYF

J: TRBJ2-3
D: NA
V: TRBV28
CDR3: CASTVLAHGGPDTQYF

J: TRBJ1-1
D: NA
V: TRBV5-5
CDR3: CASSLDWLGTEAFF

J: TRBJ2-3
D: NA
V: TRBV7-3
CDR3: CASSPSNTDTQYF

J: TRBJ2-7
D: TRBD1
V: TRBV18
CDR3: CASSPPDRGRHEQYF

J: TRBJ1-1
D: NA
V: TRBV5-8
CDR3: CASSLRRNTEAFF

J: TRBJ2-7
D: TRBD1
V: TRBV6-5
CDR3: CASSRTGSYEQYF

J: TRBJ1-2
D: TRBD1
V: TRBV25-1
CDR3: CASSGTGTGGSYTF

J: TRBJ2-7
D: NA
V: TRBV7-9
CDR3: CASSTGSYEQYF

J: TRBJ1-1
D: NA
V: TRBV7-7
CDR3: CASSLLVNTEAFF

J: TRBJ2-3
D: NA
V: TRBV11-2
CDR3: CASAGVSPSTDTQYF

J: TRBJ2-7
D: NA
V: TRBV6-5
CDR3: CASSYSSGTHYEQYF

J: TRBJ2-3
D: TRBD2
V: TRBV19
CDR3: CASSRTSGGLSTDTQYF

J: TRBJ2-3
D: NA
V: TRBV19
CDR3: CASTQLASTDTQYF

J: TRBJ1-3
D: NA
V: TRBV5-6
CDR3: CASSFRRVSGNTIYF

J: TRBJ2-1
D: TRBD2
V: TRBV11-1
CDR3: CASRTSGIDEQFF

J: NA
D: NA
V: TRBV7-9
CDR3: CASSLLGRAYEQYF

J: TRBJ1-2
D: TRBD1
V: TRBV27
CDR3: CASRLTGVDGYTF